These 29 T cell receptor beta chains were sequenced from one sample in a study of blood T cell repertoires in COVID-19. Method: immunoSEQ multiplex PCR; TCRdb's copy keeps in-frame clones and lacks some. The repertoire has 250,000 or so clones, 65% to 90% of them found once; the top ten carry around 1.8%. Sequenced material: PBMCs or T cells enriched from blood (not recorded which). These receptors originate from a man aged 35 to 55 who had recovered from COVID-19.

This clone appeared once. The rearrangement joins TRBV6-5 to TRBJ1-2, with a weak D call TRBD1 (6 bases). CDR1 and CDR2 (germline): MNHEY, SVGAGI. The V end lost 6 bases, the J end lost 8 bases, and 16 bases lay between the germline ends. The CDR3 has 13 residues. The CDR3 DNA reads TGTGCCAGCAGCACTCGGGGGGCGGGAGGCTACACCTTC. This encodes CASSTRGAGGYTF.

CDR3 region: CASSMLAGGQVEQYF. CDR3 bases: TGTGCCAGCAGTATGCTAGCGGGGGGGCAAGTCGAGCAGTACTTC. The rearrangement links TRBV2 to TRBJ2-7; 12 bases are shared with TRBD2. Germline V CDR1 and CDR2: SNHLY, FYNNEI. V was clipped by 5 bases and J by 6 bases; unmatched bases: 8. The CDR3 is 15 residues long.

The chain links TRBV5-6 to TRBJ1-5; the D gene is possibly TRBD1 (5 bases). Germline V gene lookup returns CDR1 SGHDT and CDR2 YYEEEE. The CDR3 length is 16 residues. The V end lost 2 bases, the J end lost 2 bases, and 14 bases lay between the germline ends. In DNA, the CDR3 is TGTGCCAGCAGCTTTTACGGGACTCGTGGCAATCAGCCCCAGCATTTT. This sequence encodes CASSFYGTRGNQPQHF.

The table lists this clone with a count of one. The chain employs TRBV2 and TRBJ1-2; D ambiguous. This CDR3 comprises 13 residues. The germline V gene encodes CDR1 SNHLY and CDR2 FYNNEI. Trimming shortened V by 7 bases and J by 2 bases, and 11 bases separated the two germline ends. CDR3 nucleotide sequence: TGTGCCAGCAAATCTGGAGTAAACTATGGCTACACCTTC. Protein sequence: CASKSGVNYGYTF. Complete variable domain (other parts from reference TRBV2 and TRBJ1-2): EPEVTQTPSHQVTQMGQEVILRCVPISNHLYFYWYRQILGQKVEFLVSFYNNEISEKSEIFDDQFSVERPDGSNFTLKIRSTKLEDSAMYFCASKSGVNYGYTFGSGTRLTVV.

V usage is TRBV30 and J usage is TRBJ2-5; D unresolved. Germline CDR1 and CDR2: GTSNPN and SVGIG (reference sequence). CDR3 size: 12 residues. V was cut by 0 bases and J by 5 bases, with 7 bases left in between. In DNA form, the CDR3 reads TGTGCCTGGAGTGTTAGCCGGGAGACCCAGTACTTC. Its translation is CAWSVSRETQYF. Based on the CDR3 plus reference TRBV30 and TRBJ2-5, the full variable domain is SQTIHQWPATLVQPVGSPLSLECTVEGTSNPNLYWYRQAAGRGLQLLFYSVGIGQISSEVPQNLSASRPQDRQFILSSKKLLLSDSGFYLCAWSVSRETQYFGPGTRLLVL.

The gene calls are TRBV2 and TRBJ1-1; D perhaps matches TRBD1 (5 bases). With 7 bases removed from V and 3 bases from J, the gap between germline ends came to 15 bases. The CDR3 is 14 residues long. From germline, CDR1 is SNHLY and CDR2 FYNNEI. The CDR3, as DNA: TGTGCCAGCATCTTCCAGGGTCGGGACACTGAAGCTTTCTTT. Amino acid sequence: CASIFQGRDTEAFF.

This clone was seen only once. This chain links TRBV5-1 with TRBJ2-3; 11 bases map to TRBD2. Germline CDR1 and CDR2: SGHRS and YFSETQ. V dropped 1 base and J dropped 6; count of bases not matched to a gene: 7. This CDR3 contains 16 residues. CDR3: CASSLLGLADSDTQYF. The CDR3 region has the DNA TGCGCCAGCAGCTTGCTGGGACTAGCGGATTCGGATACGCAGTATTTT.

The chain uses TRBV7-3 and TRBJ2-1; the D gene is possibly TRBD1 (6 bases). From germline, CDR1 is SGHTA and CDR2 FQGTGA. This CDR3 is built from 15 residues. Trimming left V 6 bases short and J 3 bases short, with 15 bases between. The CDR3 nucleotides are TGTGCCAGCAGTCAGACCAGGGGTAGCTACAATGAGCAGTTCTTC. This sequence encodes CASSQTRGSYNEQFF.

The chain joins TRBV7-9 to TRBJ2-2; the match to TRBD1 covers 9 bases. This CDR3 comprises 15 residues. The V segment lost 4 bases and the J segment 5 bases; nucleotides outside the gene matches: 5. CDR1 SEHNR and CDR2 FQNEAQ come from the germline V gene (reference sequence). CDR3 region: CASSSGTGHTGELFF. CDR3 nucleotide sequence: TGTGCCAGCAGCTCGGGGACAGGGCATACCGGGGAGCTGTTTTTT.

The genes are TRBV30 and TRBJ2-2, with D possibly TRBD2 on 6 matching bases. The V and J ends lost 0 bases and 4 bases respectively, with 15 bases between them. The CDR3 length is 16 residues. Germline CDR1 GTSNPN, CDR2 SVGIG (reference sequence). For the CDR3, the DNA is TGTGCCTGGAGTGTCGGGGCGGGGCCTTCCACCGGGGAGCTGTTTTTT. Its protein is CAWSVGAGPSTGELFF.

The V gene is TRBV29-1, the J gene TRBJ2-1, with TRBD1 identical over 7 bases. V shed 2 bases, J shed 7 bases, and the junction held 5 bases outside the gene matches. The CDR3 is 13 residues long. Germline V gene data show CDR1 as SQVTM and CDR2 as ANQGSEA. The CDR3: CSVENYRGNEQFF. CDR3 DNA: TGCAGCGTTGAAAATTACAGGGGAAATGAGCAGTTCTTC.

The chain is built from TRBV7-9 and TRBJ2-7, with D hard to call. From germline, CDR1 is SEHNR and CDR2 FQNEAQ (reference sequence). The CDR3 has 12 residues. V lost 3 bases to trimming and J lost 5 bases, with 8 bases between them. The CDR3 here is CASSFFRDEQYF. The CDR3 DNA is TGTGCCAGCAGCTTTTTCCGGGACGAGCAGTACTTC.

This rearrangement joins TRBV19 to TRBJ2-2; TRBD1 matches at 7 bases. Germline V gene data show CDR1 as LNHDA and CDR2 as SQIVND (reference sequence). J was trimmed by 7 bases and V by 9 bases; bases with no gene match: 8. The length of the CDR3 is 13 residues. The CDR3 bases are TGTGCCAGCCCACTAGGGGGCAGCGGGGAGCTGTTTTTT. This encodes CASPLGGSGELFF.

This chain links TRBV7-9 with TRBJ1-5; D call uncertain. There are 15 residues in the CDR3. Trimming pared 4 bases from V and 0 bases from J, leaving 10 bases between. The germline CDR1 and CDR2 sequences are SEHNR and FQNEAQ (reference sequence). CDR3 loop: CASSSAGDSNQPQHF. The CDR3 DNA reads TGTGCCAGCAGCTCCGCGGGTGATAGCAATCAGCCCCAGCATTTT. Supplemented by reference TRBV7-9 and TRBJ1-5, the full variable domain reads DTGVSQNPRHKITKRGQNVTFRCDPISEHNRLYWYRQTLGQGPEFLTYFQNEAQLEKSRLLSDRFSAERPKGSFSTLEIQRTEQGDSAMYLCASSSAGDSNQPQHFGDGTRLSIL.

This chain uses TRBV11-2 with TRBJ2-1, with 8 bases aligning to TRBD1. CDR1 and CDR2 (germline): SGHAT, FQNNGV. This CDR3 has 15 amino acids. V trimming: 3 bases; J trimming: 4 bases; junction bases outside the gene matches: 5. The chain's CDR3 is CASSFTGTGYNEQFF. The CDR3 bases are TGTGCCAGCAGCTTTACCGGGACAGGATACAATGAGCAGTTCTTC.

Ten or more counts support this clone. CDR3 DNA: TGTGCCAGCAGCCGGGGGATTACCTCCTACAATGAGCAGTTCTTC. This codes for CASSRGITSYNEQFF. The chain links TRBV27 to TRBJ2-1; D is possibly TRBD2 (6 bases). Trimming shortened V by 6 bases and J by 0 bases, and 12 bases separated the two germline ends. This CDR3 is 15 amino acids long. Germline V gives CDR1 MNHEY, CDR2 SMNVEV (reference sequence).

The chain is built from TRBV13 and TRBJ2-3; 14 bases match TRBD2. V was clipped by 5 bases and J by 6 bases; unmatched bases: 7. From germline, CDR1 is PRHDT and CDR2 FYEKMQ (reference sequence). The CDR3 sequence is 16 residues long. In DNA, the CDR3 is TGTGCCAGCAGCCCTCGACTAGCGGGAGGGCCTGATACGCAGTATTTT. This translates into CASSPRLAGGPDTQYF.

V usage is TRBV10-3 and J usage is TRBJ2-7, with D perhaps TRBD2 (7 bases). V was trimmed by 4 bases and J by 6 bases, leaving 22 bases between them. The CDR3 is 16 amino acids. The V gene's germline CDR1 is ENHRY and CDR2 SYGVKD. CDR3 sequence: CAISGRGGGPTGEQYF. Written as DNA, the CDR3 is TGTGCCATCAGTGGACGCGGGGGCGGCCCAACCGGCGAGCAGTACTTC.

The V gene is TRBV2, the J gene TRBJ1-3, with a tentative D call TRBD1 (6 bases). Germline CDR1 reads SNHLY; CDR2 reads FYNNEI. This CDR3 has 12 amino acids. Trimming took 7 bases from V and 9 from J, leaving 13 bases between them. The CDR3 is CASTYSTGTIYF. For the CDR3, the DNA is TGTGCCAGCACTTATTCGACAGGCACCATATATTTT.

CDR3 sequence (DNA): TGTGCCAGCAGCCAAGACGCCAACAAGGGAGTAAATGGCTACACCTTC. Its translation is CASSQDANKGVNGYTF. The chain couples TRBV3-1 (or the pseudogene TRBV3-2) to TRBJ1-2; D not certain. In germline, CDR1 is LGHDT, CDR2 YNNKEL (reference sequence). The V end was cut by 0 bases, the J end by 6 bases, with 17 bases between. The CDR3 contains 16 residues.

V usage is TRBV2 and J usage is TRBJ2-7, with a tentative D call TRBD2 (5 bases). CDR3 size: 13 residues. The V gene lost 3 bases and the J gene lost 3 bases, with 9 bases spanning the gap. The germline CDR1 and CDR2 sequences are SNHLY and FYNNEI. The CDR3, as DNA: TGTGCCAGCAGTGACGGAGGTAACTACGAGCAGTACTTC. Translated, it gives CASSDGGNYEQYF.

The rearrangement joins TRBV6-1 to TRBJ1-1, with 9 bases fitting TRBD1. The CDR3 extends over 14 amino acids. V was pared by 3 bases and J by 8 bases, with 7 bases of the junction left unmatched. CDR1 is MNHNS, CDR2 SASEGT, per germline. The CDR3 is CASSEYRGLREAFF. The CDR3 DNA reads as TGTGCCAGCAGTGAGTACAGGGGGCTAAGAGAAGCTTTCTTT.

In nucleotides, the CDR3 is TGTGCCAGCAGCCCTAGCGGGAGGGAGGGGTCAGATACGCAGTATTTT. Encoded protein: CASSPSGREGSDTQYF. This chain links TRBV3-1 (or the pseudogene TRBV3-2) with TRBJ2-3, with 12 bases lining up with TRBD2. The CDR3 has 16 amino acids. V dropped 4 bases and J dropped 4; count of bases not matched to a gene: 6. Germline V gene lookup returns CDR1 LGHDT and CDR2 YNNKEL (reference sequence).

The DNA of the CDR3 is TGCAGCGCCAATGGAGGGGACTCTGGAAACACCATATATTTT. Protein: CSANGGDSGNTIYF. This chain joins TRBV29-1 and TRBJ1-3; D possibly corresponds to TRBD1 (5 bases). The germline V gene has CDR1 SQVTM and CDR2 ANQGSEA. There are 14 residues in the CDR3. Trimming pared 7 bases from V and 0 bases from J, leaving 13 bases between.

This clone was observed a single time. This CDR3 reads CASSLRDKHTGELFF. The DNA for the CDR3 is TGTGCCAGCAGCCTCCGGGACAAACACACCGGGGAGCTGTTTTTT. The rearrangement joins TRBV3-1 (or the pseudogene TRBV3-2) to TRBJ2-2, with a weak D call TRBD1 (6 bases). Germline CDR1 and CDR2: LGHDT and YNNKEL (reference sequence). The CDR3 has 15 amino acids. V lost 4 bases and J lost 3, with 12 bases in between.

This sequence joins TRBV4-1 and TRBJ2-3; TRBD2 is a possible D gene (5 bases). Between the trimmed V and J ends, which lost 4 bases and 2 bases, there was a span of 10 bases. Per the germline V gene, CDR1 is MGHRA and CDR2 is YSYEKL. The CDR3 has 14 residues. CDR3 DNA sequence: TGCGCCAGCAGCCTATCCCGGGACACAGATACGCAGTATTTT. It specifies CASSLSRDTDTQYF.

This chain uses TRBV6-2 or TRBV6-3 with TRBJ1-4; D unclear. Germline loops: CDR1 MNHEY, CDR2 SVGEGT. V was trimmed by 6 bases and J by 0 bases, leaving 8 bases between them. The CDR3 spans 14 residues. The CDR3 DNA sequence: TGTGCCAGCAGCTTAGTCGCAACTAATGAAAAACTGTTTTTT. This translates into CASSLVATNEKLFF.

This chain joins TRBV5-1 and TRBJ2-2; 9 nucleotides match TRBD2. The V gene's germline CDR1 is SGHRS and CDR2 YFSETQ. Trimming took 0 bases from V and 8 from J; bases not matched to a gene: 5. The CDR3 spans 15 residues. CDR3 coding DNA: TGCGCCAGCAGCTTGGGACTAGCGGAGGAAGGGGAGCTGTTTTTT. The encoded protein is CASSLGLAEEGELFF.

The CDR3 here is CASSQEDGDYEQYF. CDR3 in DNA: TGTGCCAGCAGCCAAGAAGACGGGGACTACGAGCAGTACTTC. This chain connects TRBV4-2 to TRBJ2-7, with D perhaps matching TRBD2 (5 bases). The V gene lost 0 bases and the J gene lost 3 bases, with 9 bases spanning the gap. The CDR3 extends over 14 amino acids. Germline V gene lookup returns CDR1 LGHNA and CDR2 YNFKEQ.